This TCR beta chain is from a study of PD-1 blockade in classical Hodgkin lymphoma. Study-wide results and limits: Newly diagnosed and completely responding patients shared comparable baseline diversity. Healthy donors reportedly exceeded newly diagnosed patients in baseline TCR diversity.

Produced via immunoSEQ multiplex PCR; TCRdb's table is partial and in-frame only. This sample carries over 20,000 clones, around 73% of them seen once, and the ten largest clones take around a quarter. On this clone: Its antigen is unknown.

Each patient's relapse followed autologous stem cell transplantation, and brentuximab vedotin exposure varied. Under best response, outcomes were complete response, partial response or progressive disease. V dropped 6 bases and J dropped 1 base, with 16 bases sitting between them. CDR1 and CDR2 (germline): MNHNS, SASEGT. This CDR3 comprises 15 residues. The V call is TRBV6-1, the J call TRBJ2-7; TRBD2 might be the D (6 bases). Sequenced here: peripheral blood mononuclear cells (PBMCs), sampled before the second cycle of nivolumab. This receptor was taken from a human donor with classical Hodgkin lymphoma. CDR3: CASSRGTGSSYEQYF. CDR3 DNA sequence: TGTGCCAGCAGCCGGGGGACGGGGAGTTCCTACGAGCAGTACTTC.